One and the same sample provided the 27 T cell receptor beta chains below, sequenced in a study of cytomegalovirus exposure and HLA in healthy donors (dated by TCRdb to the late 2010s). Library prep was done by the immunoSEQ multiplex PCR assay. For the multiplex PCR, a mixture combining 60 forward primers for TCR Vbeta segments and 13 reverse primers for TCR Jbeta segments was used. TCRdb took this table from immuneACCESS and kept in-frame rearrangements with V and J called. Such tables lack part of the clones; where checked against another copy, unresolved V genes explain under half of the gap, and the rest is unexplained. The sample table holds about 200,000 clones, of which about 70% were seen once. The ten largest make up 1.5% to 2% of the sample. Source material: PBMCs. All receptors come from a woman between 25 and 40 years old in good health and CMV-seronegative.

The chain couples TRBV20-1 to TRBJ2-5; D remains unclear. The CDR3 consists of 11 residues. Per the germline V gene, CDR1 is DFQATT and CDR2 is SNEGSKA (reference sequence). V lost 0 bases to trimming and J lost 7 bases, with 6 bases between them. The CDR3 coding sequence is TGCAGTGCTAGAGAAGCTACGACCCAGTACTTC. This gives the protein CSAREATTQYF.

The J gene is TRBJ2-1, the V gene TRBV11-1; 10 bases line up with TRBD2. The germline gives CDR1 SGHAT, CDR2 FQDESV (reference sequence). J was trimmed by 9 bases and V by 3 bases; bases with no gene match: 5. The CDR3 consists of 14 residues. This CDR3 reads CASSFYRTSGEQFF. CDR3 DNA sequence: TGTGCCAGCAGCTTTTATAGGACTAGCGGTGAGCAGTTCTTC.

This chain joins TRBV4-1 and TRBJ2-3, with D unresolved. With 4 bases removed from V and 6 bases from J, the gap between germline ends came to 14 bases. Germline V gives CDR1 MGHRA, CDR2 YSYEKL. This CDR3 comprises 14 residues. Here the CDR3 DNA reads TGCGCCAGCAGCCGAATCCCCCAGTCGGATACGCAGTATTTT. It codes for CASSRIPQSDTQYF.

CDR3: CASSIIVGQGAAGELFF. The DNA of the CDR3 is TGTGCCAGTAGTATTATTGTAGGACAGGGGGCCGCCGGGGAGCTGTTTTTT. The chain combines TRBV19 with TRBJ2-2, with 11 nucleotides matching TRBD1. This CDR3 is built from 17 residues. Germline V gene lookup returns CDR1 LNHDA and CDR2 SQIVND (reference sequence). V dropped 3 bases and J dropped 6; count of bases not matched to a gene: 9. Drawing the rest from reference TRBV19 and TRBJ2-2, the complete variable domain is DGGITQSPKYLFRKEGQNVTLSCEQNLNHDAMYWYRQDPGQGLRLIYYSQIVNDFQKGDIAEGYSVSREKKESFPLTVTSAQKNPTAFYLCASSIIVGQGAAGELFFGEGSRLTVL.

CDR3 amino acids: CASSTARSARYNEQFF. CDR3 nucleotide sequence: TGTGCCAGCAGCACCGCTAGGTCAGCGAGGTACAATGAGCAGTTCTTC. The rearrangement joins TRBV5-8 to TRBJ2-1; no definite D call. The germline V gene encodes CDR1 SGHTS and CDR2 YDEGEE. This CDR3 has 16 amino acids. Between the trimmed V and J ends, which lost 4 bases and 4 bases, there was a span of 18 bases. Full variable domain (rest looked up from reference TRBV5-8 and TRBJ2-1): EAGVTQSPTHLIKTRGQQATLRCSPISGHTSVYWYQQALGLGLQFLLWYDEGEERNRGNFPPRFSGRQFPNYSSELNVNALELEDSALYLCASSTARSARYNEQFFGPGTRLTVL.

CDR3 residues: CASSPPGTGSGYTF. CDR3 bases: TGTGCCAGCAGCCCCCCCGGGACAGGGAGCGGCTACACCTTC. V is TRBV7-8 and J is TRBJ1-2; 9 bases line up with TRBD1. This CDR3 is built from 14 residues. The ends lost 5 bases at V and 8 bases at J; junction bases unmatched: 9. The germline V gene encodes CDR1 SGHVS and CDR2 FQNEAQ.

This chain connects TRBV5-1 to TRBJ1-1; D gene ambiguous. This CDR3 is built from 15 residues. Trimming left V 0 bases short and J 1 base short, with 10 bases between. Germline V lookup: CDR1 SGHRS, CDR2 YFSETQ. In nucleotides, the CDR3 is TGCGCCAGCAGCTTGGTCGGGAACAAGAACACTGAAGCTTTCTTT. It yields the protein CASSLVGNKNTEAFF.

J is TRBJ2-1 and V is TRBV11-1, with D unclear. Germline CDR1 is SGHAT and CDR2 is FQDESV (reference sequence). The germline V and J ends were trimmed by 2 bases and 5 bases, with 7 bases remaining between them. The CDR3 is 13 amino acids. The chain's CDR3 is CASSLNNNNEQFF. Written as DNA, the CDR3 is TGTGCCAGCAGCTTAAATAATAACAATGAGCAGTTCTTC.

The chain couples TRBV4-2 to TRBJ2-7; D ambiguous. The germline CDR1 and CDR2 sequences are LGHNA and YNFKEQ. The V gene lost 0 bases and the J gene lost 0 bases, with 6 bases spanning the gap. The CDR3 covers 14 residues. DNA of the CDR3: TGTGCCAGCAGCCAAGATGTCGGCTCCTACGAGCAGTACTTC. Its translation: CASSQDVGSYEQYF.

This chain uses TRBV7-9 with TRBJ2-3; 13 bases agree with TRBD2. Germline loops: CDR1 SEHNR, CDR2 FQNEAQ (reference sequence). CDR3 length: 17 amino acids. V dropped 1 base and J dropped 6; count of bases not matched to a gene: 7. The CDR3 is CASSLGGLAGDQDTQYF. The CDR3, as DNA: TGTGCCAGCAGCTTAGGCGGACTAGCGGGAGATCAGGATACGCAGTATTTT.

The chain joins TRBV10-3 to TRBJ2-5, with 7 nucleotides matching TRBD2. The DNA end lines up better with TRBJ2-7; the J call may be wrong. This CDR3 region has 14 residues. CDR1 is ENHRY and CDR2 is SYGVKD in the germline V gene. The CDR3 protein is CAIREAGSSYEQYF. The CDR3, as DNA: TGTGCCATCAGGGAAGCGGGGAGCTCCTACGAGCAGTACTTC.

The J gene is TRBJ1-2, the V gene TRBV27; unclear D gene. Germline assignment: CDR1 MNHEY and CDR2 SMNVEV (reference sequence). The V end was cut by 4 bases, the J end by 4 bases, with 10 bases between. The CDR3 runs 13 residues. CDR3 nucleotides: TGTGCCAGCAGTTATGACACCTCCTATGGCTACACCTTC. Translation gives CASSYDTSYGYTF.

The chain combines TRBV2 with TRBJ2-3, with 9 bases fitting TRBD1. Germline CDR1 is SNHLY and CDR2 is FYNNEI. V shed 6 bases and J 2 bases; nucleotides not matched to a gene: 6. This CDR3 is built from 15 residues. CDR3 loop: CASRKDRGNTDTQYF. DNA for the CDR3: TGTGCCAGCAGGAAAGACAGGGGGAACACAGATACGCAGTATTTT.

This clone was found many times. V and J are TRBV5-1 and TRBJ1-2; the match to TRBD1 covers 7 bases. The V and J ends lost 4 bases and 2 bases, in that order; junction bases with no gene match: 5. The CDR3 consists of 14 residues. Germline loops: CDR1 SGHRS, CDR2 YFSETQ. CDR3 sequence (DNA): TGCGCCAGCAGCCCACGGGACAGAAACTATGGCTACACCTTC. This gives the protein CASSPRDRNYGYTF.

This clone has more than one count but fewer than ten. The J gene is TRBJ2-5, the V gene TRBV9, with 12 bases matching TRBD2. Trimming cost V 4 bases and J 6 bases; bases outside gene matches: 19. The CDR3 extends over 19 amino acids. The V gene's germline CDR1 is SGDLS and CDR2 YYNGEE. The CDR3 loop is CASSSPLETSGRKGKTQYF. CDR3 nucleotides: TGTGCCAGCAGCTCCCCGTTAGAGACTAGCGGGAGAAAAGGGAAGACCCAGTACTTC.

The chain couples TRBV10-3 to TRBJ2-7, with 7 bases aligning to TRBD2. Germline loops: CDR1 ENHRY, CDR2 SYGVKD. The J segment lost 1 base and the V segment lost 7 bases, leaving 10 bases of the junction unmatched. The CDR3 is 15 residues long. CDR3 nucleotides: TGTGCCATCAAACATAGCGGGCCAGCTTCCTACGAGCAGTACTTC. Translating it yields CAIKHSGPASYEQYF.

This chain uses TRBV30 with TRBJ1-2; D call uncertain. Germline values: CDR1 GTSNPN, CDR2 SVGIG (reference sequence). V was clipped by 0 bases and J by 9 bases, with 8 bases between them. This CDR3 is 11 amino acids long. CDR3 in DNA: TGTGCCTGGAGTGTAGGCAGGAGCTACACCTTC. Protein: CAWSVGRSYTF.

The J gene is TRBJ1-2, the V gene TRBV30; D unresolved. This CDR3 spans 13 amino acids. V was shortened by 2 bases and J by 8 bases, with 15 bases between the two germline ends. CDR1 is GTSNPN, CDR2 SVGIG, per germline (reference sequence). CDR3 coding DNA: TGTGCCTGGAGTTGGAGGACGGACGGGGGCTACACCTTC. It yields the protein CAWSWRTDGGYTF.

V gene TRBV7-9 combines with J gene TRBJ2-5, with a possible D match to TRBD1 (6 bases). Per germline, CDR1 SEHNR and CDR2 FQNEAQ (reference sequence). V gave up 3 bases and J gave up 4 bases, with 9 bases separating them. The CDR3 is 13 residues long. Written as DNA, the CDR3 is TGTGCCAGCAGCTTCGTAGGGGGAGAGACCCAGTACTTC. Translated: CASSFVGGETQYF.

Notes on this clone: This sample also contains other DNA sequences that code for the same CDR3. The V call is TRBV5-6, the J call TRBJ1-5; D is undetermined. The length of the CDR3 is 14 residues. V dropped 2 bases and J dropped 4 bases, with 10 bases sitting between them. Germline CDR1 SGHDT, CDR2 YYEEEE. The CDR3 region has the DNA TGTGCCAGCAGCTTCTCAGGCTTAAATCAGCCCCAGCATTTT. Translated, it gives CASSFSGLNQPQHF.

This clone showed up just a few times. The V gene is TRBV29-1, the J gene TRBJ1-2; TRBD1 agrees at 7 bases. V shed 3 bases and J 3 bases; nucleotides not matched to a gene: 4. Germline CDR1 reads SQVTM; CDR2 reads ANQGSEA. The CDR3 extends over 13 amino acids. CDR3 coding DNA: TGCAGCGTTGACGAACAGGGGTACTATGGCTACACCTTC. It encodes CSVDEQGYYGYTF.

The V call is TRBV18, the J call TRBJ1-1; no definite D call. Trimming left V 3 bases short and J 5 bases short, with 13 bases between. This CDR3 has 14 residues. The germline CDR1 and CDR2 sequences are KGHSH and LQKENI. The CDR3 loop reads CASSPTRERTEAFF. DNA for the CDR3: TGTGCCAGCTCACCGACGAGGGAGAGGACTGAAGCTTTCTTT.

The sample holds a few counts of this clone. This chain connects TRBV7-9 to TRBJ1-2; a possible D gene is TRBD1 (6 bases). Germline V lookup: CDR1 SEHNR, CDR2 FQNEAQ (reference sequence). The CDR3 is made up of 18 amino acids. Deletions cut 0 bases from V and 2 bases from J, with 19 bases between. Written as DNA, the CDR3 is TGTGCCAGCAGCTTAGCGGGGAATTACAGGGAATTCAACTATGGCTACACCTTC. As protein: CASSLAGNYREFNYGYTF.

The sample holds a few counts of this clone. The chain recombines TRBV28 with TRBJ1-4, with D hard to call. The germline CDR1 and CDR2 sequences are MDHEN and SYDVKM. The length of the CDR3 is 12 residues. The CDR3 DNA sequence: TGTGCTCTGGGGAGAACTAATGAAAAACTGTTTTTT. Its protein product is CALGRTNEKLFF.

The chain carries TRBV9 and TRBJ1-1, with 10 bases lining up with TRBD1. The CDR3 is 15 amino acids. The germline CDR1 and CDR2 sequences are SGDLS and YYNGEE. Trimming at V came to 0 bases and at J to 6 bases, leaving 5 bases not matched to a gene. CDR3 in amino acids: CASSVVGQGGSEAFF. The CDR3 DNA sequence: TGTGCCAGCAGCGTAGTTGGACAGGGGGGATCTGAAGCTTTCTTT.

This chain uses TRBV6-1 with TRBJ2-7, with D tentatively TRBD1 (5 bases). The V gene lost 1 base and the J gene lost 0 bases, with 13 bases spanning the gap. The CDR3 contains 16 residues. Germline CDR1 MNHNS, CDR2 SASEGT. The CDR3 DNA is TGTGCCAGCAGTGAAGGGGGTGGGGCGCACTCCTACGAGCAGTACTTC. It translates to CASSEGGGAHSYEQYF.

The V call is TRBV5-1, the J call TRBJ2-2; no definite D call. The CDR3 spans 17 residues. Trimming took off 1 base at V and 0 bases at J, with 13 bases between the two ends. Germline V gene sequence: CDR1 SGHRS, CDR2 YFSETQ. CDR3 sequence: CASSLSQRSSNTGELFF. The CDR3 nucleotides are TGCGCCAGCAGCTTGTCGCAGCGATCCTCGAACACCGGGGAGCTGTTTTTT.